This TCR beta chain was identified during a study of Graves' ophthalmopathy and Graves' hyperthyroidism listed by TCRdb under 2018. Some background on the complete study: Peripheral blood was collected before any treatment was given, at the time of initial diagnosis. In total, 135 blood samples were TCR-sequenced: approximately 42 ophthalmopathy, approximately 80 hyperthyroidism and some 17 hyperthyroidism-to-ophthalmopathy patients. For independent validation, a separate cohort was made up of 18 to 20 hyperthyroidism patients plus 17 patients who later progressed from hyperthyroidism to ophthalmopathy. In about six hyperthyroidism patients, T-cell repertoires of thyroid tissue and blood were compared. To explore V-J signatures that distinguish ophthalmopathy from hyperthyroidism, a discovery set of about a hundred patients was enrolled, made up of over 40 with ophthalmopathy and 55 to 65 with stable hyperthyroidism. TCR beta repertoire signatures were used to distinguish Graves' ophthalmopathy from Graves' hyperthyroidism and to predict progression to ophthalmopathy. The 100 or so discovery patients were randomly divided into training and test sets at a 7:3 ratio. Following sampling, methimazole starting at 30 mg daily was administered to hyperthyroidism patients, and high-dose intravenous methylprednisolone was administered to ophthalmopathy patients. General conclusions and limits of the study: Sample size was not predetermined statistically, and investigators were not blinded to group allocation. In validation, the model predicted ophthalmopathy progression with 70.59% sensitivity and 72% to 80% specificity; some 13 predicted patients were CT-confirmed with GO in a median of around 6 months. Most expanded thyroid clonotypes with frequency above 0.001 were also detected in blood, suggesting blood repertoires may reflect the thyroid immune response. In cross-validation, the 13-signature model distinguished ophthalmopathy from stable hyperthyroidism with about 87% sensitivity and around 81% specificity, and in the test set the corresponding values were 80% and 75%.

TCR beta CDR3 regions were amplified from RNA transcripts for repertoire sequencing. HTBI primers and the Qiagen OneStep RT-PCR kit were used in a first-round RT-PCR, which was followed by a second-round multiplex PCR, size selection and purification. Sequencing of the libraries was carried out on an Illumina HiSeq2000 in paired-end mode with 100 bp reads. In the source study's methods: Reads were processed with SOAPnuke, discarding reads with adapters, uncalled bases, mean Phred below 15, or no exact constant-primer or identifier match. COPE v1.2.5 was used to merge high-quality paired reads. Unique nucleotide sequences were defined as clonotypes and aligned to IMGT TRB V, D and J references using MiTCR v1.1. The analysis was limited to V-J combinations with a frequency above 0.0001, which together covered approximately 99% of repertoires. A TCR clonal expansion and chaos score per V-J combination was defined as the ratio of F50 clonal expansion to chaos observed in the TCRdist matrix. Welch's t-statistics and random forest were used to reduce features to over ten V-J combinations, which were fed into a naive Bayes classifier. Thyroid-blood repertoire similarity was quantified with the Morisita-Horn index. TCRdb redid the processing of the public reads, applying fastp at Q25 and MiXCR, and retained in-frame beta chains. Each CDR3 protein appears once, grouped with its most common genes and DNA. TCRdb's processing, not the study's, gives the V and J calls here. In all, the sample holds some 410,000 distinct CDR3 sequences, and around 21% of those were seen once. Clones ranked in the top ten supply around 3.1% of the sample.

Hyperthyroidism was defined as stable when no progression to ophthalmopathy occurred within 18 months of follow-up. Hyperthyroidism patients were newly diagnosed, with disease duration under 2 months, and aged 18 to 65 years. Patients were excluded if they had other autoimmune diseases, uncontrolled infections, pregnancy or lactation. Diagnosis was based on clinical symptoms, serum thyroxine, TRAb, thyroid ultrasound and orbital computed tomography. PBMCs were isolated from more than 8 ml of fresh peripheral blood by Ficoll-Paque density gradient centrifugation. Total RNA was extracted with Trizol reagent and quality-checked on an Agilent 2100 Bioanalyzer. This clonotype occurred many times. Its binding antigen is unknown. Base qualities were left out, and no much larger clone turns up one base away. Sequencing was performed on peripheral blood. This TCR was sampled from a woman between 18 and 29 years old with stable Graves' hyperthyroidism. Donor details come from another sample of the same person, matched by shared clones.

Read as DNA, the sequence is TGTGCCAGCAGGCCCCGGCGGGACTCCTACGAGCAGTACTTC. Its protein is CASRPRRDSYEQYF. The rearrangement joined TRBV12-3 or TRBV12-4 to TRBJ2-7; the best D guess is TRBD2, with 6 bases matching. There are 14 amino acids in the CDR3, from cysteine to phenylalanine inclusive. Of the read, only the CDR3 DNA is kept; its 42 bases are in frame from base 1. The trim is 6 bases for V and 0 bases for J, with a gap of 12 bases between the germline ends.